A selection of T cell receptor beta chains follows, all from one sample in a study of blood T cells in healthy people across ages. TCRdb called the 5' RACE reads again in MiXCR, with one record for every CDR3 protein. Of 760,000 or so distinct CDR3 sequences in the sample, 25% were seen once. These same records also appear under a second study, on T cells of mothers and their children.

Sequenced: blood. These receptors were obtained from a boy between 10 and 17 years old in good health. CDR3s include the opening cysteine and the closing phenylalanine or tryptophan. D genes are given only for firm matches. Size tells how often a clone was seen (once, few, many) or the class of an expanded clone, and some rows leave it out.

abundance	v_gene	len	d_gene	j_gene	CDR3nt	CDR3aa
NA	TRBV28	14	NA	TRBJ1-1	TGTGCCAGCAGTCTCCTCTCGGAGAACACTGAAGCTTTCTTT	CASSLLSENTEAFF
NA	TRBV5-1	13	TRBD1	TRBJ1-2	TGCGCCAGCAGCGCAGACAGGGTGGTTGGCTACACCTTC	CASSADRVVGYTF
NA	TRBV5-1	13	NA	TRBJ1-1	TGCGCCAGCAGGCGCGACAGAGCCACTGAAGCTTTCTTT	CASRRDRATEAFF
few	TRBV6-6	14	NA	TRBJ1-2	TGTGCCAGCAGTTCCAATGGTCGGGCAGATGGCTACACCTTC	CASSSNGRADGYTF
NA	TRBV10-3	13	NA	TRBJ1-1	TGTGCCATCACAGGGAATGGGAACACTGAAGCTTTCTTT	CAITGNGNTEAFF
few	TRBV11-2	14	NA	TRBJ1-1	TGTGCCAGCAGCTTAAACCCGGGCGACACTGAAGCTTTCTTT	CASSLNPGDTEAFF
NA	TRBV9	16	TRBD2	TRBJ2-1	TGTGCCAGCAGCAGAGGCGGGAGGGCCGGGGTCGATGAGCAGTTCTTC	CASSRGGRAGVDEQFF
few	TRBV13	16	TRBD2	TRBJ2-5	TGTGCCAGCAGCTTAGTTGCTAGCGGTCTCCGAGAGACCCAGTACTTC	CASSLVASGLRETQYF
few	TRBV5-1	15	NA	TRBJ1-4	TGCGCCAGCAGCACAGGTCCCGGGGCTAATGAAAAACTGTTTTTT	CASSTGPGANEKLFF
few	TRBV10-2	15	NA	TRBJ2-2	TGCGCCAGCAGTGCCGGGACTGGGGTCACCGGGGAGCTGTTTTTT	CASSAGTGVTGELFF
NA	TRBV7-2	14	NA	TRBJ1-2	TGTGCCAGCAGTACCGAGGTTGGCCCGGATGGCTACACCTTC	CASSTEVGPDGYTF
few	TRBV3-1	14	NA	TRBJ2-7	TGTGCCAGCAGCCGATTTCCCGCTCGGGACGAGCAGTACTTC	CASSRFPARDEQYF
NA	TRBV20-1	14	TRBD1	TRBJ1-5	TGCAGTGCTAGCCAGGGGGATAGCAATCAGCCCCAGCATTTT	CSASQGDSNQPQHF
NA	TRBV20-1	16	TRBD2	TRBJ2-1	TGCAGTGCTGGGGTGTCGGGGGGTCTCGTCCGGGATGAGCAGTTCTTC	CSAGVSGGLVRDEQFF
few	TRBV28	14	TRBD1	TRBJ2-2	TGTGCCAGCAGTTCTCGACAGGGTGGCGGGGAGCTGTTTTTT	CASSSRQGGGELFF
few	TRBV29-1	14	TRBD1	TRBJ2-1	TGCAGCGGGATGGGGACAGGGAACTACAATGAGCAGTTCTTC	CSGMGTGNYNEQFF
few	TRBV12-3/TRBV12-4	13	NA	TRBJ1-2	TGTGCCAGCAGTCCCTCGGGGGCGGGGGGCTACACCTTC	CASSPSGAGGYTF
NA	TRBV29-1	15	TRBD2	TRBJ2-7	TGCAGCGTTGAAGGCGGACTAGCGGGAGAATCCGAGCAGTACTTC	CSVEGGLAGESEQYF
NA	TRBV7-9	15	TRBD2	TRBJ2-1	TGTGCCAGCAGCAAGCCGGGACTATTCTACAATGAGCAGTTCTTC	CASSKPGLFYNEQFF
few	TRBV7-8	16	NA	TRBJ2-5	TGTGCCAGCAGCCCTCGACTAGGCGCTCTAGAGGAGACCCAGTACTTC	CASSPRLGALEETQYF
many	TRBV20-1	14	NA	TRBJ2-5	TGCAGTGCTAGATCAGGGAGCCCACAAGAGACCCAGTACTTC	CSARSGSPQETQYF
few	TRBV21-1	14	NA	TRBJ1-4	TGTGCCAGCGGGTTACAGGGGGCCAACGAAAAACTGGCTTTT	CASGLQGANEKLAF
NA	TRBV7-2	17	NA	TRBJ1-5	TGTGCCAGCAGCTTAGATCCGACAGAAGATCTCAATCAGCCCCAGCATTTT	CASSLDPTEDLNQPQHF
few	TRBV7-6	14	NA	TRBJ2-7	TGTGCCAGCAGCTTAGATGCTGGCCCCTACGAGCAGCACTTC	CASSLDAGPYEQHF
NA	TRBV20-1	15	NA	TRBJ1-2	TGCAGTGCTAGAGATTTCTGGCAGGGTAACTATGGCTACACCTTC	CSARDFWQGNYGYTF
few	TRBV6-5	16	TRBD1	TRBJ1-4	TGTGCCAGCAGTTACTATAGGACAGGGGGACGCGAAAAACTGTTTTTT	CASSYYRTGGREKLFF
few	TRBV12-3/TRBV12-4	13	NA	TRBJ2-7	TGTGCCAGCAGCGCAGACAGACCCTACGAGCAGTACTTC	CASSADRPYEQYF
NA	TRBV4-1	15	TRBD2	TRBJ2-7	TGCGCCAGCAGCCAAGAGAGCCTAGCGGGAGGCGAGCAGTACTTC	CASSQESLAGGEQYF
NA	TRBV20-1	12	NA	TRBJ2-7	TGCAGTGCTAGAGGTCGGCAGGGTGAAGAGTACTTC	CSARGRQGEEYF
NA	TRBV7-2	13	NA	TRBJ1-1	TGTGCCAGCTCAGGGGTCACGGGCACTGAAGCTTTCTTT	CASSGVTGTEAFF
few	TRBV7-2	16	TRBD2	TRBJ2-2	TGTGCCAGCAGGGGCCCCGGGACTACCAACACCGGGGAGCTGTTTTTT	CASRGPGTTNTGELFF
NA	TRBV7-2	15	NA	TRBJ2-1	TGTGCCAGCAGCTTAGCTTCAGGGGCAGGCAATGAGCAGTTCTTC	CASSLASGAGNEQFF
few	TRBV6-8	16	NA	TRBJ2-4	TGTGCCAGCAGTTTTCTCTGGGTACAAGCCAAAAACATTCAGTACTTC	CASSFLWVQAKNIQYF
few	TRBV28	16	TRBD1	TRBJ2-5	TGTGCCAGCAGTTTATTGGGGACAGCATCCCAAGAGACCCAGTACTTC	CASSLLGTASQETQYF
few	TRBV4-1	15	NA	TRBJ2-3	TGCGCCAGCAGCCAAGTTAGCGGATACACAGATACGCAGTATTTT	CASSQVSGYTDTQYF
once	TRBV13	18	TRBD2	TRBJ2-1	TGTGCCAGCAGCCCTAATTTCCCGGTGCTAGCGGGAGTCGATGAGCAGTTCTTC	CASSPNFPVLAGVDEQFF
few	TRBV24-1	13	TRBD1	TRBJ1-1	TGTGCCACCAGTGATTCTGGACAGGGGCTCGCTTTCTTT	CATSDSGQGLAFF
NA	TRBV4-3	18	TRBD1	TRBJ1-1	TGCGCCAGCAGCCAAGGGCATGGACAGGGGGCGCGTCGAACTGAAGCTTTCTTT	CASSQGHGQGARRTEAFF
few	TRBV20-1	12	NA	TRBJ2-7	TGCAGTGCCATCGACGCGGGCGACGAGCAGTACTTC	CSAIDAGDEQYF
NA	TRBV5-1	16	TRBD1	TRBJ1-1	TGCGCCAGCAGCCAAGAAACAGGGGTAGGATTGACTGAAGCTTTCTTT	CASSQETGVGLTEAFF
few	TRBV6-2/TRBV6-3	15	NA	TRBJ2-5	TGTGCCAGCAGTTACTCGAAAGGCCTCGGTGAGACCCAGTACTTC	CASSYSKGLGETQYF
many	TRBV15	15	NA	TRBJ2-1	TGTGCCACCAGCAGAGTTACAACTAGACCGACACCACAGTTCTTC	CATSRVTTRPTPQFF